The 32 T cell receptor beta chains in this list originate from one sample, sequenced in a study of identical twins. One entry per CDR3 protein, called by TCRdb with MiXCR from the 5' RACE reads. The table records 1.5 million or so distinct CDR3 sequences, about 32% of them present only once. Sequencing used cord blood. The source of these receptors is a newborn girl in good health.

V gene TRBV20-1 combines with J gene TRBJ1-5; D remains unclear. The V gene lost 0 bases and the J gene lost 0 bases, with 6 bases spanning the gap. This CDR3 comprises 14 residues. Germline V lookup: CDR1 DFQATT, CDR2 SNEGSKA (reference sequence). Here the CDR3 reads CSARDKYSNQPQHF. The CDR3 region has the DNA TGCAGTGCTAGAGACAAATATAGCAATCAGCCCCAGCATTTT.

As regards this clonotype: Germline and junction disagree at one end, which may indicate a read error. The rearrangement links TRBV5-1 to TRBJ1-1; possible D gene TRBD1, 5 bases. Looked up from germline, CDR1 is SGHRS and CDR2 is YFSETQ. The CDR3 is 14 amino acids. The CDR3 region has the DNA TGCGCCAGCGGCTTTGGTCAGGGAAACACTGAAGCTTTCTTT. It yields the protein CASGFGQGNTEAFF.

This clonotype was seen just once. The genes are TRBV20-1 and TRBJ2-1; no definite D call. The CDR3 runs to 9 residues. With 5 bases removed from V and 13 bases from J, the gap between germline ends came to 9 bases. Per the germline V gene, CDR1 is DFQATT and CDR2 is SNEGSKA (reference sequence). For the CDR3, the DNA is TGCAGTGCTTCTCCAGGCCAGTTCTTC. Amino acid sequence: CSASPGQFF.

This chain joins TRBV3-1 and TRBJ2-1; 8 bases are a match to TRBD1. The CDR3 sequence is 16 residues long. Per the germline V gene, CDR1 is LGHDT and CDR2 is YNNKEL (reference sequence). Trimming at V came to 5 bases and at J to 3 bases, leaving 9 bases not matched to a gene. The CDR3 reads CASSESPGQDYNEQFF. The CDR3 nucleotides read TGTGCCAGCAGCGAAAGCCCGGGACAGGACTACAATGAGCAGTTCTTC.

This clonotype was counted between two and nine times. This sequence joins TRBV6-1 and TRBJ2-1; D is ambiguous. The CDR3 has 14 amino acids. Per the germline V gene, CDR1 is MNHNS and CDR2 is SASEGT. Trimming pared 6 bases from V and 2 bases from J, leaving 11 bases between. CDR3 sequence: CASRVAPAYNEQFF. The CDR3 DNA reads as TGTGCCAGCAGGGTGGCACCAGCCTACAATGAGCAGTTCTTC.

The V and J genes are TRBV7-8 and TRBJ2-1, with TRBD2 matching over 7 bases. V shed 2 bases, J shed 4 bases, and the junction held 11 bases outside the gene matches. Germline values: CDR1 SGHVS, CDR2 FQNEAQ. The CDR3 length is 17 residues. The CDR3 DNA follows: TGTGCCAGCAGCTTAATTGGAGGTCTTAGCGGGTACAATGAGCAGTTCTTC. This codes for CASSLIGGLSGYNEQFF.

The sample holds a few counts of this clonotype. The CDR3 DNA reads as TGTGCCAGCAGTTTAACTCTAGCTTCGAGCTCCTACGAGCAGTACTTC. Amino acids: CASSLTLASSSYEQYF. The gene calls are TRBV12-3 or TRBV12-4 and TRBJ2-7; tentative D call: TRBD2 (5 bases). The CDR3 spans 16 residues. Trimming pared 2 bases from V and 0 bases from J, leaving 14 bases between.

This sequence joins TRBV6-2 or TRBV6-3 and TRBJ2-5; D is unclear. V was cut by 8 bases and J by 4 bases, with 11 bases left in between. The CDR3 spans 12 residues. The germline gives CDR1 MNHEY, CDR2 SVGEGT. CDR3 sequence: CASCTTPETQYF. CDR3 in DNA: TGTGCCAGCTGCACCACCCCAGAGACCCAGTACTTC.

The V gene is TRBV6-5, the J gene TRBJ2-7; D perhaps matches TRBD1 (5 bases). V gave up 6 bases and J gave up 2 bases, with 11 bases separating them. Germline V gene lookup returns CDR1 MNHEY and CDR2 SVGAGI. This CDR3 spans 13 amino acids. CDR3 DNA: TGTGCCAGCAGGTGGACAAGGACCTACGAGCAGTACTTC. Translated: CASRWTRTYEQYF.

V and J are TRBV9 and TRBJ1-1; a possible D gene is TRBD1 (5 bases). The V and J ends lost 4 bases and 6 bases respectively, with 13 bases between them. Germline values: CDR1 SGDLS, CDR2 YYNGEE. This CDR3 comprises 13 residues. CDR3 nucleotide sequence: TGTGCCAGCAGCACCCGACAGACCCCTGAAGCTTTCTTT. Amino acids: CASSTRQTPEAFF.

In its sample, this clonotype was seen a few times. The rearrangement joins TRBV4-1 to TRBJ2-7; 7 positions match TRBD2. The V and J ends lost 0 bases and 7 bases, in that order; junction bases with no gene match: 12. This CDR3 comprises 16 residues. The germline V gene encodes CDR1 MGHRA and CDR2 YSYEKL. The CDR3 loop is CASSQEKLIAGREQYF. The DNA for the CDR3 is TGCGCCAGCAGCCAAGAGAAGTTGATAGCGGGTAGAGAGCAGTACTTC.

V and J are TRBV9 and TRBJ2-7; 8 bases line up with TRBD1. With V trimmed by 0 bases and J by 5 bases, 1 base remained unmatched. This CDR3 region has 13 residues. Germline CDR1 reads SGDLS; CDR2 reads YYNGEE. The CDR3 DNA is TGTGCCAGCAGCGTAGGGACAGGGCACGAGCAGTACTTC. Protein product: CASSVGTGHEQYF.

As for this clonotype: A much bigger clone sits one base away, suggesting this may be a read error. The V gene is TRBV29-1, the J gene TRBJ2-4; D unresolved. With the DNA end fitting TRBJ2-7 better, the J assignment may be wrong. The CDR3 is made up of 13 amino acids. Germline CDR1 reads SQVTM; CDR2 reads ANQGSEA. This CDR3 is CSVEGWPSYEQYF. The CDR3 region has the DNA TGCAGCGTTGAGGGCTGGCCTTCCTACGAGCAGTACTTC.

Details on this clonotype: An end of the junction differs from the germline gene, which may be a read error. As DNA, the CDR3 is TGTACCAGCACCGTGCCCAGCGGGAGCACAGATACGCAGTATTTT. Protein: CTSTVPSGSTDTQYF. The chain couples TRBV28 to TRBJ2-3; TRBD2 is a possible D gene (6 bases). Germline V gene sequence: CDR1 MDHEN, CDR2 SYDVKM. This CDR3 has 15 amino acids.

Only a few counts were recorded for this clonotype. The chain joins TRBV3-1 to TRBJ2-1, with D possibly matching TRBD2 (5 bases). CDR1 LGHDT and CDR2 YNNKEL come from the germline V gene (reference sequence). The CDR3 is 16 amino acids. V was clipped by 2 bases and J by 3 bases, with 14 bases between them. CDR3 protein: CASSQRGTLGYNEQFF. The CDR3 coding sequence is TGTGCCAGCAGCCAACGGGGAACTCTGGGCTACAATGAGCAGTTCTTC.

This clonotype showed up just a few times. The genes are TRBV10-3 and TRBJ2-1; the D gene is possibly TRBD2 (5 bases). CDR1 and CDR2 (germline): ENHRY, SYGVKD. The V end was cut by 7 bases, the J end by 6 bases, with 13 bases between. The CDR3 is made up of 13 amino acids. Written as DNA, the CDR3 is TGTGCCATCAAGGCTAGCCTCGGCAATGAGCAGTTCTTC. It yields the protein CAIKASLGNEQFF.

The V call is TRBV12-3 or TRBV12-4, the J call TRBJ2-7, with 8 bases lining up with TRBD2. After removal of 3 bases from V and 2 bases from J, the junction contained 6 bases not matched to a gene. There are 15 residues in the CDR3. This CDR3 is CASSFGAGGPYEQYF. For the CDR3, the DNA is TGTGCCAGCAGTTTCGGGGCGGGGGGCCCCTACGAGCAGTACTTC.

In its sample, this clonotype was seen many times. CDR3 DNA: TGTGCCAGCAGTCTGGTTGACGGAGGCTACGAGCAGTACTTC. It yields the protein CASSLVDGGYEQYF. The rearrangement joins TRBV12-3 or TRBV12-4 to TRBJ2-7, with D perhaps TRBD2 (5 bases). Trimming took off 5 bases at V and 3 bases at J, with 14 bases between the two ends. There are 14 residues in the CDR3.

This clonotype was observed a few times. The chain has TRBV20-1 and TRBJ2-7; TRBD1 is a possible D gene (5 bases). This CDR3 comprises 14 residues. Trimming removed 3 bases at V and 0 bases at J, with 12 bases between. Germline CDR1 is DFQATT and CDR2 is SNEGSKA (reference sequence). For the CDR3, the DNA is TGCAGTGCTAGTGACAGATGGAGCTCCTACGAGCAGTACTTC. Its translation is CSASDRWSSYEQYF.

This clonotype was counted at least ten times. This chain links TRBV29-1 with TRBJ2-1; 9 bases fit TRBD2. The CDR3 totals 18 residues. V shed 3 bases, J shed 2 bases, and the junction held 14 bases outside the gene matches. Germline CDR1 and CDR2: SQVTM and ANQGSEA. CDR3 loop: CSVDWSSGTWTTYNEQFF. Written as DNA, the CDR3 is TGCAGCGTTGATTGGTCTAGCGGGACCTGGACGACCTACAATGAGCAGTTCTTC.

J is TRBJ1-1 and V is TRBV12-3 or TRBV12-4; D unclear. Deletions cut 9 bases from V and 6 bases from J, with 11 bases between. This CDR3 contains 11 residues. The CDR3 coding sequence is TGTGCCAGTCTAACGGGAGCTGAAGCTTTCTTT. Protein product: CASLTGAEAFF.

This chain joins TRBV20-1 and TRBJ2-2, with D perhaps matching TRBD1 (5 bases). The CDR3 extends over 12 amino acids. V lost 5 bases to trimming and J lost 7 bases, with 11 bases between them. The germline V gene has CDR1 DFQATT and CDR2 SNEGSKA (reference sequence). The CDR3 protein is CSAARQGGELFF. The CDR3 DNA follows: TGCAGTGCTGCTAGGCAGGGCGGGGAGCTGTTTTTT.

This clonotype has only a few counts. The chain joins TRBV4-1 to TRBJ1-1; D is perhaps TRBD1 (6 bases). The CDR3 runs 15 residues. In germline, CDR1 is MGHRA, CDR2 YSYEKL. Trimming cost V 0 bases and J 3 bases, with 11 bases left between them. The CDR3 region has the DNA TGCGCCAGCAGCCAAGACCGACAGGTGTACACTGAAGCTTTCTTT. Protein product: CASSQDRQVYTEAFF.

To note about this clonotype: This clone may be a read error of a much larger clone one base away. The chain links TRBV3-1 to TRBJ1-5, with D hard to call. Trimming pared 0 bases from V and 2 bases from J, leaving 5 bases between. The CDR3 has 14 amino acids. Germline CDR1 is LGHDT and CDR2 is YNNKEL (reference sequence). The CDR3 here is CASSQEWGNQPQHF. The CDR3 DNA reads TGTGCCAGCAGCCAAGAATGGGGCAATCAGCCCCAGCATTTT.

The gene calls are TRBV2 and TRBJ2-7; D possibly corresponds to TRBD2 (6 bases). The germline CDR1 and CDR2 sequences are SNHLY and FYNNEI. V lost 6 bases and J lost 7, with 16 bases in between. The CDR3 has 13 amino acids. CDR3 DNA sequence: TGTGCCAGCAGGGGACTCAAGCCCAATGAGCAGTACTTC. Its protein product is CASRGLKPNEQYF. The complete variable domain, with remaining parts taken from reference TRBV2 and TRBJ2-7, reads EPEVTQTPSHQVTQMGQEVILRCVPISNHLYFYWYRQILGQKVEFLVSFYNNEISEKSEIFDDQFSVERPDGSNFTLKIRSTKLEDSAMYFCASRGLKPNEQYFGPGTRLTVT.

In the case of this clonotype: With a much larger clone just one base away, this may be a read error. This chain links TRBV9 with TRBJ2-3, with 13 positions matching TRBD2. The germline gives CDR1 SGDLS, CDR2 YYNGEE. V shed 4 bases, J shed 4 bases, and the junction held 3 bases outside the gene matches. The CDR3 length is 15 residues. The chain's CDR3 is CASSTSGGAADTQYF. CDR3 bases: TGTGCCAGCAGCACTAGCGGGGGGGCAGCAGATACGCAGTATTTT.

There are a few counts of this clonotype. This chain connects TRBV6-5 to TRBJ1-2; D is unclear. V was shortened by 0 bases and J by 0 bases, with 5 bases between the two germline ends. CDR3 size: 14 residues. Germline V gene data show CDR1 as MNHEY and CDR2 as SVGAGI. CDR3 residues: CASSYSAPNYGYTF. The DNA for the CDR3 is TGTGCCAGCAGTTACTCGGCACCTAACTATGGCTACACCTTC.

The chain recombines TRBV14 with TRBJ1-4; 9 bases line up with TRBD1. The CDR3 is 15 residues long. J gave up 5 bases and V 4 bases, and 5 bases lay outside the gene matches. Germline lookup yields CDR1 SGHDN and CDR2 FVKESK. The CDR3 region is CASSPYRGRNEKLFF. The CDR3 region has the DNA TGTGCCAGCAGCCCCTACAGGGGGCGAAATGAAAAACTGTTTTTT.

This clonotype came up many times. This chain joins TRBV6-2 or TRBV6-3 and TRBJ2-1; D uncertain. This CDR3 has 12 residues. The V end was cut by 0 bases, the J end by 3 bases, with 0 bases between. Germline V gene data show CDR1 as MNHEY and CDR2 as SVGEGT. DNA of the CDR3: TGTGCCAGCAGTTACTCCTACAATGAGCAGTTCTTC. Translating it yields CASSYSYNEQFF.

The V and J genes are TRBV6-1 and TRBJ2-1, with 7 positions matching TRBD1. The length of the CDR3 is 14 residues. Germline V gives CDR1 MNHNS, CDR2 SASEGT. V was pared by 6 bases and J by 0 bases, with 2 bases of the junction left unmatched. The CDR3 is CASRDRSSYNEQFF. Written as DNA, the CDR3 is TGTGCCAGCAGGGACAGGAGCTCCTACAATGAGCAGTTCTTC.

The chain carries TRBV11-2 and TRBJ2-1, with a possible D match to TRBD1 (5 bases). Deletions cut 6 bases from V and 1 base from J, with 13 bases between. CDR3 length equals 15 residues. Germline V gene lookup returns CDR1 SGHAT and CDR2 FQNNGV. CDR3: CASRRLRGSYNEQFF. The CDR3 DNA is TGTGCCAGCAGGAGGCTTAGGGGATCCTACAATGAGCAGTTCTTC.

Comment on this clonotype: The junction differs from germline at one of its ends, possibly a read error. The CDR3 sequence is CAGSESGDGYTF. CDR3 DNA sequence: TGTGCCGGCAGTGAATCAGGGGATGGCTACACCTTC. The chain has TRBV25-1 and TRBJ1-2; perhaps TRBD1 as D (6 bases). The CDR3 is 12 amino acids. The germline gives CDR1 MGHDK, CDR2 SYGVNS.